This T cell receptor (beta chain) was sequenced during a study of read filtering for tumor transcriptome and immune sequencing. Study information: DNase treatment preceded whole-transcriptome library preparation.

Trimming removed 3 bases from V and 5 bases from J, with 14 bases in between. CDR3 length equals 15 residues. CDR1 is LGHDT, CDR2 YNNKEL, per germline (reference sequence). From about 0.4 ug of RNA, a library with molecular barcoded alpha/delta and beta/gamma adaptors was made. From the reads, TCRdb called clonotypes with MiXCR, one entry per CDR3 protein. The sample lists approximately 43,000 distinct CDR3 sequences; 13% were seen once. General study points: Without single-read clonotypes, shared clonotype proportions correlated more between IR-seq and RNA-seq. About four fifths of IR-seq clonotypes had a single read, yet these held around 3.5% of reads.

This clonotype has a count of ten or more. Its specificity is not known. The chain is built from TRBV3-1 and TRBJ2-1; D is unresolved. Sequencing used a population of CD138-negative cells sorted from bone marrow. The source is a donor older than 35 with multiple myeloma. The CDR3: CASSHSNLRDNEQFF. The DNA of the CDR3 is TGTGCCAGCAGCCACTCGAACCTTAGAGACAATGAGCAGTTCTTC.